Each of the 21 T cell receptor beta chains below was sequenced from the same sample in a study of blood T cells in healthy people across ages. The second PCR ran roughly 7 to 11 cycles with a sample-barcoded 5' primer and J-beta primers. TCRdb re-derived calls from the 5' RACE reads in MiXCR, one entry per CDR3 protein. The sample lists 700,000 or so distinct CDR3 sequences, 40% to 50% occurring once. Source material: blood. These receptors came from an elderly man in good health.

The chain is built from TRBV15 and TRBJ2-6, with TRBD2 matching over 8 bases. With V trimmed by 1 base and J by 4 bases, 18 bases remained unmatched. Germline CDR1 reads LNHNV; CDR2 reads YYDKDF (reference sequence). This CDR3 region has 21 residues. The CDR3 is CATSRVQGGISGTSGANVLTF. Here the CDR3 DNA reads TGTGCCACCAGCAGAGTACAGGGTGGGATTAGCGGGACCTCGGGGGCCAACGTCCTGACTTTC. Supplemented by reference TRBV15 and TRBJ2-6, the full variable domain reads DAMVIQNPRYQVTQFGKPVTLSCSQTLNHNVMYWYQQKSSQAPKLLFHYYDKDFNNEADTPDNFQSRRPNTSFCFLDIRSPGLGDTAMYLCATSRVQGGISGTSGANVLTFGAGSRLTVL.

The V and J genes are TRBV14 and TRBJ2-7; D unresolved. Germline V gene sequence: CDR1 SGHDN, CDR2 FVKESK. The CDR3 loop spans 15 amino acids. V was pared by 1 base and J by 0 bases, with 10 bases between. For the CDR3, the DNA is TGTGCCAGCAGCCAAGTTCGGTCTCTCTCCTACGAGCAGTACTTC. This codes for CASSQVRSLSYEQYF. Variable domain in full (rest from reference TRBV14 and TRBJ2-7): EAGVTQFPSHSVIEKGQTVTLRCDPISGHDNLYWYRRVMGKEIKFLLHFVKESKQDESGMPNNRFLAERTGGTYSTLKVQPAELEDSGVYFCASSQVRSLSYEQYFGPGTRLTVT.

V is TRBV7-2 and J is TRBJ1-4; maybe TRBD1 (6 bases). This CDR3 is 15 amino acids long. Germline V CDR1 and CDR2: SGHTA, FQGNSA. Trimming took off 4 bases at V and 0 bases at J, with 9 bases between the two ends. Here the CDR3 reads CASSSAGATNEKLFF. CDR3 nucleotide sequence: TGTGCCAGCAGCTCGGCAGGGGCAACTAATGAAAAACTGTTTTTT.

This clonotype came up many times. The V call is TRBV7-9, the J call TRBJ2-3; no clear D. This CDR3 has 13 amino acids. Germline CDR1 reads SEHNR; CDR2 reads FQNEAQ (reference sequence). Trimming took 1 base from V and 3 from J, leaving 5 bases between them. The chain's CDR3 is CASSLVVTDTQYF. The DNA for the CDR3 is TGTGCCAGCAGCTTAGTAGTAACAGATACGCAGTATTTT.

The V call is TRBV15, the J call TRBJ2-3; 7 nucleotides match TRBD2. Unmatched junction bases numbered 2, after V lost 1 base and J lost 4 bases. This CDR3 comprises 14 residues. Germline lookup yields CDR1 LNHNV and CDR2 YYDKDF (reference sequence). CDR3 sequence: CATSRGGRPDTQYF. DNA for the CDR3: TGTGCCACCAGCAGAGGCGGGAGACCAGATACGCAGTATTTT.

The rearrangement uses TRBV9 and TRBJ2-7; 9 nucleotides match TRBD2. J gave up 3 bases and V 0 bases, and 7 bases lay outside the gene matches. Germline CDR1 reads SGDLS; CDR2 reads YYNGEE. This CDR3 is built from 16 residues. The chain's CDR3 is CASSVGGGAFDYEQYF. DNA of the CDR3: TGTGCCAGCAGCGTAGGCGGGGGGGCCTTTGACTACGAGCAGTACTTC.

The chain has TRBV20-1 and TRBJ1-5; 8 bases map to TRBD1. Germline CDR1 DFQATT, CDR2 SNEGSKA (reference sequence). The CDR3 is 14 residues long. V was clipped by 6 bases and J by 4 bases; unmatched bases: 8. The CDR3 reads CSATRQGLNQPQHF. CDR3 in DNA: TGCAGTGCCACAAGACAGGGGCTAAATCAGCCCCAGCATTTT.

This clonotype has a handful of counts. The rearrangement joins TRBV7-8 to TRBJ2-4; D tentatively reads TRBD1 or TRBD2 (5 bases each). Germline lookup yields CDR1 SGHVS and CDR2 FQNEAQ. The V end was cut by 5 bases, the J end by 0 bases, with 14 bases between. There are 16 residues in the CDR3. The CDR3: CASSPPGQLAKNIQYF. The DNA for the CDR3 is TGTGCCAGCAGCCCTCCGGGGCAGCTAGCCAAAAACATTCAGTACTTC. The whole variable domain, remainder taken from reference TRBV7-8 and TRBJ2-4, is GAGVSQSPRYKVAKRGQDVALRCDPISGHVSLFWYQQALGQGPEFLTYFQNEAQLDKSGLPSDRFFAERPEGSVSTLKIQRTQQEDSAVYLCASSPPGQLAKNIQYFGAGTRLSVL.

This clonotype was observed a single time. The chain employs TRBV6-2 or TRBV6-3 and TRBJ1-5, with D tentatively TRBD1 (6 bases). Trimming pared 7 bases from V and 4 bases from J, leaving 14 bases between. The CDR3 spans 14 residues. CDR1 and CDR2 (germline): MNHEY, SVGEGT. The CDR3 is CASTLRGRNQPQHF. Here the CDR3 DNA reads TGTGCCAGCACCCTAAGGGGGAGAAATCAGCCCCAGCATTTT.

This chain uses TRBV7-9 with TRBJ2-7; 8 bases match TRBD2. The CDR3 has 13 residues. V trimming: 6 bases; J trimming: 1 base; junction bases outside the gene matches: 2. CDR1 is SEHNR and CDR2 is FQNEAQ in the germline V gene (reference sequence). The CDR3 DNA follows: TGTGCCAGCAGGACTAGCGCGTCCTACGAGCAGTACTTC. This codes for CASRTSASYEQYF.

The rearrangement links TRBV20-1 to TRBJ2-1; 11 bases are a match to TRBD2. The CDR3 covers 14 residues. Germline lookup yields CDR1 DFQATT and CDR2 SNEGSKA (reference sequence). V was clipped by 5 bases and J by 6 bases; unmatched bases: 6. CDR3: CSAWVAGGSNEQFF. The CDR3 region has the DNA TGCAGTGCTTGGGTAGCGGGAGGGAGCAATGAGCAGTTCTTC.

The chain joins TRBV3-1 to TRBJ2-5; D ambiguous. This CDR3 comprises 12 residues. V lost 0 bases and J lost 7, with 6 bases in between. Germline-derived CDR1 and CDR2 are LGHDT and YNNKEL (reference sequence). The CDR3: CASSQDYGTQYF. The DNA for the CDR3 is TGTGCCAGCAGCCAAGATTATGGGACCCAGTACTTC.

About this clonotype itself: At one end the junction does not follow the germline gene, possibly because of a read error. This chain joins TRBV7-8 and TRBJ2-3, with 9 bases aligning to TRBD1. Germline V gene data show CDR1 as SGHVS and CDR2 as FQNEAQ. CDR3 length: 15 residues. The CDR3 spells CASSVQGALGDTRYF. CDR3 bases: TGTGCCAGCAGCGTACAGGGGGCGCTTGGAGATACGCGGTATTTT.

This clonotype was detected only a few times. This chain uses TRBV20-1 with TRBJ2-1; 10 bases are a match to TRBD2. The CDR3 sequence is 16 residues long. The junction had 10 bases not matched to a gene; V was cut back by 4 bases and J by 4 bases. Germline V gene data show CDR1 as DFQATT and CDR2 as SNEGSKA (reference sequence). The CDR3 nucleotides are TGCAGTGCTAACCCCCTAGCGGGAGTAAGGTACAATGAGCAGTTCTTC. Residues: CSANPLAGVRYNEQFF.

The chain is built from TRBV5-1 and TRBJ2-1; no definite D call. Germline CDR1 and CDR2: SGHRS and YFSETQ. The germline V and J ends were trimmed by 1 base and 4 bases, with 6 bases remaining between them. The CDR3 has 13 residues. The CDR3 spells CASSLTEYNEQFF. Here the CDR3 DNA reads TGCGCCAGCAGCTTGACAGAGTACAATGAGCAGTTCTTC.

CDR3 sequence (DNA): TGTGCCACCAGTGACCAGGTCCTAGCGGGACGACAAGAGACCCAGTACTTC. Its translation is CATSDQVLAGRQETQYF. The chain has TRBV24-1 and TRBJ2-5; 9 bases fit TRBD2. The CDR3 spans 17 residues. After removal of 4 bases from V and 2 bases from J, the junction contained 10 bases not matched to a gene. Germline CDR1 and CDR2: KGHDR and SFDVKD.

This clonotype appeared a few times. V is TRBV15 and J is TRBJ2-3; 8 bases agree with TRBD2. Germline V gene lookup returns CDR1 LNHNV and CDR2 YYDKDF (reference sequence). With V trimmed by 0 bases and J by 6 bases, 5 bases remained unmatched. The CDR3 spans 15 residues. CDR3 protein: CATSRDGTRGDTQYF. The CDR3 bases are TGTGCCACCAGCAGAGACGGGACTAGGGGGGATACGCAGTATTTT.

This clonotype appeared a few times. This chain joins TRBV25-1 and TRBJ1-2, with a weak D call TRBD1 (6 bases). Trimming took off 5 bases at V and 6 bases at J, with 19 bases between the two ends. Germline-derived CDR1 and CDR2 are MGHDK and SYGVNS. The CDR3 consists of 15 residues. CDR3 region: CASSPPGQGKDGYTF. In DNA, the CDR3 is TGTGCCAGCAGTCCCCCTGGGCAGGGGAAGGATGGCTACACCTTC.

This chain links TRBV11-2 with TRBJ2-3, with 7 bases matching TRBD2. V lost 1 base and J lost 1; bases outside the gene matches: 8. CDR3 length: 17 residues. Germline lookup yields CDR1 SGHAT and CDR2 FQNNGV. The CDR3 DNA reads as TGTGCCAGCAGCTTAGCGGGACTAACCCCTGGCACAGATACGCAGTATTTT. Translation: CASSLAGLTPGTDTQYF. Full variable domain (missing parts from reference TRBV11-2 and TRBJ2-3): EAGVAQSPRYKIIEKRQSVAFWCNPISGHATLYWYQQILGQGPKLLIQFQNNGVVDDSQLPKDRFSAERLKGVDSTLKIQPAKLEDSAVYLCASSLAGLTPGTDTQYFGPGTRLTVL.

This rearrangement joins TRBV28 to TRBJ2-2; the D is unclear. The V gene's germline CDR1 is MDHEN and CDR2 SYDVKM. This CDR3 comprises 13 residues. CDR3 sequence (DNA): TGTACCAAAAGACCCCGGAACACCGGGGAGCTGTTTTTT. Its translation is CTKRPRNTGELFF. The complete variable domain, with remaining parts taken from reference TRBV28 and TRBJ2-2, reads DVKVTQSSRYLVKRTGEKVFLECVQDMDHENMFWYRQDPGLGLRLIYFSYDVKMKEKGDIPEGYSVSREKKERFSLILESASTNQTSMYLCTKRPRNTGELFFGEGSRLTVL.

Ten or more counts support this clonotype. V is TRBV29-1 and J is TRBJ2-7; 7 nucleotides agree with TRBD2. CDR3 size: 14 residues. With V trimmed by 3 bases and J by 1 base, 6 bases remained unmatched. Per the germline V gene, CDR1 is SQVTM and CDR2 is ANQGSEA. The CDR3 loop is CSVDGLAESYEQYF. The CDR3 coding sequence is TGCAGCGTTGATGGGCTAGCGGAGTCCTACGAGCAGTACTTC.